The 26 T cell receptor beta chains below were found in one sample sequenced in a study of blood T cell repertoires in COVID-19. The method was immunoSEQ multiplex PCR; TCRdb's version includes in-frame clones alone and lacks a portion of them. The sample includes fewer than 650,000 clones, around 90% of them seen just once. The specimen was peripheral blood. These receptors all come from a woman aged 50 to 65 with COVID-19, enrolled during active disease.

The count of this clone is one. The genes are TRBV7-2 and TRBJ2-3, with 13 positions matching TRBD2. Germline assignment: CDR1 SGHTA and CDR2 FQGNSA. This CDR3 is built from 16 residues. The V and J ends lost 5 bases and 5 bases, in that order; junction bases with no gene match: 7. As DNA, the CDR3 is TGTGCCAGCAGCATCACGAGGACTAGCGGGGGAGATACGCAGTATTTT. It encodes CASSITRTSGGDTQYF.

The rearrangement links TRBV27 to TRBJ2-1; TRBD2 matches 11 bases. From germline, CDR1 is MNHEY and CDR2 SMNVEV (reference sequence). The CDR3 runs to 16 residues. V trimming: 3 bases; J trimming: 7 bases; junction bases outside the gene matches: 8. CDR3 nucleotide sequence: TGTGCCAGCAGTTTTAGTAGCGGGGGGGCCCGGAATGAGCAGTTCTTC. It encodes CASSFSSGGARNEQFF.

The gene calls are TRBV28 and TRBJ2-3, with D perhaps matching TRBD2 (6 bases). The germline V gene has CDR1 MDHEN and CDR2 SYDVKM. V lost 5 bases and J 3 bases, leaving 15 bases between the germline ends. CDR3 length: 15 amino acids. The CDR3 here is CASSERGGLTDTQYF. The CDR3 bases are TGTGCCAGCAGTGAGAGAGGAGGGTTGACAGATACGCAGTATTTT.

The CDR3 DNA reads TGCAGCGGATCAGGGGGCCTGACAGATACGCAGTATTTT. Translated: CSGSGGLTDTQYF. The genes are TRBV29-1 and TRBJ2-3, with 8 bases matching TRBD1. This CDR3 contains 13 residues. Trimming took 7 bases from V and 3 from J; bases not matched to a gene: 6. Germline V gene lookup returns CDR1 SQVTM and CDR2 ANQGSEA.

The chain recombines TRBV6-1 with TRBJ1-2, with TRBD1 identical over 9 bases. CDR1 MNHNS and CDR2 SASEGT come from the germline V gene. Germline trimming cut 4 bases from V and 5 bases from J; bases unmatched to any gene: 11. The CDR3 totals 16 residues. The DNA of the CDR3 is TGTGCCAGCAGTGTAGGACGGACAGGGGCTTATTATGGCTACACCTTC. Protein: CASSVGRTGAYYGYTF.

The CDR3 sequence is CTGWDIQNTEAFF. The CDR3 nucleotides read TGCACCGGATGGGACATCCAGAACACTGAAGCTTTCTTT. J is TRBJ1-1 and V is TRBV29-1; D possibly corresponds to TRBD1 (6 bases). The CDR3 extends over 13 amino acids. Germline CDR1 is SQVTM and CDR2 is ANQGSEA.

Details on this clone: Other DNA sequences in this sample translate to the same CDR3. The chain is built from TRBV19 and TRBJ2-6; D is perhaps TRBD2 (5 bases). Trimming shortened V by 3 bases and J by 1 base, and 7 bases separated the two germline ends. Germline CDR1 is LNHDA and CDR2 is SQIVND (reference sequence). This CDR3 comprises 15 residues. The CDR3 sequence is CASSISGSGANVLTF. The CDR3 bases are TGTGCCAGTAGTATCAGCGGATCTGGGGCCAACGTCCTGACTTTC.

The chain recombines TRBV21-1 with TRBJ1-2; the table assigns TRBD1, which was not confirmed against the DNA. TRBV21-1 is shown as a pseudogene. The CDR3 sequence is 14 residues long. The DNA for the CDR3 is TGCGTCAAGGCTGGGCAGAAGCTATTCTATGGCTACACCTTC. Residues: CVKAGQKLFYGYTF.

This clone showed up just once. The V gene is TRBV25-1, the J gene TRBJ1-2, with D uncertain. The CDR3 totals 13 residues. Trimming cost V 6 bases and J 3 bases, with 11 bases left between them. The V gene's germline CDR1 is MGHDK and CDR2 SYGVNS. CDR3 nucleotides: TGTGCCAGCAGGCCGACAAACTACTATGGCTACACCTTC. Its translation: CASRPTNYYGYTF.

This chain joins TRBV11-3 and TRBJ2-2; 9 bases align to TRBD1. There are 15 residues in the CDR3. CDR1 and CDR2 (germline): SGHNT, YENEEA. V was clipped by 6 bases and J by 7 bases; unmatched bases: 9. CDR3 loop: CASSPGTGWFGELFF. In DNA form, the CDR3 reads TGTGCCAGCAGTCCCGGGACAGGGTGGTTCGGGGAGCTGTTTTTT.

V and J are TRBV5-4 and TRBJ2-3, with D perhaps TRBD2 (7 bases). Germline assignment: CDR1 SGHNT and CDR2 YYREEE (reference sequence). V lost 10 bases and J 1 base, leaving 16 bases between the germline ends. CDR3 length: 14 amino acids. The CDR3 sequence: CAPSRGGRTDTQYF. The DNA for the CDR3 is TGTGCCCCCTCGAGGGGGGGGCGCACAGATACGCAGTATTTT.

The V call is TRBV20-1, the J call TRBJ2-2; perhaps TRBD1 as D (6 bases). Germline CDR1 DFQATT, CDR2 SNEGSKA (reference sequence). V lost 3 bases, J lost 6 bases, and 17 bases lay in between. The CDR3 covers 15 residues. The CDR3 sequence: CSASLGAGWAGELFF. CDR3 in DNA: TGCAGTGCTAGTCTGGGGGCCGGTTGGGCCGGGGAGCTGTTTTTT.

This chain uses TRBV27 with TRBJ2-7, with 9 bases matching TRBD1. The CDR3 consists of 14 residues. Germline trimming cut 6 bases from V and 6 bases from J; bases unmatched to any gene: 9. The germline V gene has CDR1 MNHEY and CDR2 SMNVEV (reference sequence). The CDR3 loop is CASSRPDRGSEQYF. The CDR3 nucleotides read TGTGCCAGCAGCCGACCGGACAGGGGCTCCGAGCAGTACTTC.

This chain uses TRBV3-1 (or the pseudogene TRBV3-2) with TRBJ2-7; 9 nucleotides align to TRBD1. After removal of 7 bases from V and 0 bases from J, the junction contained 13 bases not matched to a gene. Germline CDR1 is LGHDT and CDR2 is YNNKEL (reference sequence). The CDR3 contains 17 residues. CDR3 region: CASTIPCGQGISYEQYF. For the CDR3, the DNA is TGTGCCAGCACTATACCATGCGGACAGGGGATCTCCTACGAGCAGTACTTC.

The chain carries TRBV9 and TRBJ2-1; tentative D call: TRBD1 (6 bases). The germline V gene has CDR1 SGDLS and CDR2 YYNGEE. V dropped 0 bases and J dropped 6 bases, with 13 bases sitting between them. CDR3 size: 15 residues. CDR3 sequence: CASSVDQGPSNEQFF. The CDR3 DNA sequence: TGTGCCAGCAGCGTAGACCAGGGGCCGAGCAATGAGCAGTTCTTC.

The chain recombines TRBV9 with TRBJ1-2; 10 bases align to TRBD1. Trimming at V came to 1 base and at J to 2 bases, leaving 2 bases not matched to a gene. The CDR3 covers 15 residues. Germline lookup yields CDR1 SGDLS and CDR2 YYNGEE. In nucleotides, the CDR3 is TGTGCCAGCAGCGTAATGGGACAGGGGAACTATGGCTACACCTTC. It yields the protein CASSVMGQGNYGYTF.

In DNA, the CDR3 is TGTGCCAGCAGCTTACCGGGACAGGGTGTGGATGAGCAGTTCTTC. Translation: CASSLPGQGVDEQFF. The chain is built from TRBV5-4 and TRBJ2-1, with 9 bases that match TRBD1. This CDR3 is 15 amino acids long. Per germline, CDR1 SGHNT and CDR2 YYREEE (reference sequence). V lost 2 bases, J lost 8 bases, and 8 bases stayed unmatched.

The V gene is TRBV6-5, the J gene TRBJ2-7; 8 bases are a match to TRBD1. The trim removed 8 bases at V and 4 bases at J, leaving 7 bases unmatched. This CDR3 region has 13 residues. Germline-derived CDR1 and CDR2 are MNHEY and SVGAGI. CDR3 loop: CASGPGGRYEQYF. As DNA, the CDR3 is TGTGCCAGCGGACCAGGGGGCAGGTACGAGCAGTACTTC.

The chain uses TRBV11-3 and TRBJ2-5; tentatively, D is TRBD2 (5 bases). This CDR3 has 15 amino acids. Germline-derived CDR1 and CDR2 are SGHNT and YENEEA. V lost 5 bases to trimming and J lost 4 bases, with 17 bases between them. The CDR3 nucleotides read TGTGCCAGCAGCCACGGACTGAGCGATGGAGAGACCCAGTACTTC. Amino acids: CASSHGLSDGETQYF.

With respect to this clone: This sample includes further DNA sequences coding for the same CDR3. The chain combines TRBV18 with TRBJ2-5, with a weak D call TRBD2 (5 bases). Germline V gives CDR1 KGHSH, CDR2 LQKENI. V was clipped by 3 bases and J by 1 base, with 6 bases between them. CDR3 length: 13 amino acids. This CDR3 is CASSPGSQETQYF. The CDR3 DNA is TGTGCCAGCTCACCTGGGAGCCAAGAGACCCAGTACTTC.

V gene TRBV27 combines with J gene TRBJ2-2; tentative D call: TRBD2 (5 bases). Per germline, CDR1 MNHEY and CDR2 SMNVEV (reference sequence). V lost 1 base and J 0 bases, leaving 9 bases between the germline ends. This CDR3 is 16 amino acids long. This CDR3 is CASSLFGEANTGELFF. The CDR3, as DNA: TGTGCCAGCAGTTTATTCGGGGAAGCGAACACCGGGGAGCTGTTTTTT.

Only one count was recorded for this clone. The chain is built from TRBV5-1 and TRBJ2-4, with D possibly TRBD2 on 7 matching bases. The CDR3 runs 15 residues. V was pared by 4 bases and J by 8 bases, with 19 bases between. CDR1 is SGHRS and CDR2 is YFSETQ in the germline V gene. The CDR3 DNA sequence: TGCGCCAGCAGCCCGCCGGTTCGGGGGGCAGACATTCAGTACTTC. Translated: CASSPPVRGADIQYF.

This chain joins TRBV28 and TRBJ2-7, with D possibly TRBD2 on 7 matching bases. Germline-derived CDR1 and CDR2 are MDHEN and SYDVKM. V was pared by 6 bases and J by 5 bases, with 17 bases between. The CDR3 loop spans 14 amino acids. CDR3 residues: CASSPRGLDDEQYF. The CDR3 DNA is TGTGCCAGCAGCCCGCGGGGGCTGGACGACGAGCAGTACTTC.

This clone appeared once. V is TRBV28 and J is TRBJ1-1, with 9 nucleotides matching TRBD1. The germline V gene has CDR1 MDHEN and CDR2 SYDVKM. This CDR3 region has 12 residues. Trimming cost V 6 bases and J 4 bases; bases outside gene matches: 0. In DNA form, the CDR3 reads TGTGCCAGCAGGGACAGGGGCACTGAAGCTTTCTTT. Encoded protein: CASRDRGTEAFF.

CDR3 nucleotide sequence: TGCGCCAGCAGCTTGGTCAAAGGAGGAGGGCACCACGAGCAGTACTTC. This codes for CASSLVKGGGHHEQYF. The chain is built from TRBV5-1 and TRBJ2-7, with D possibly being TRBD2 (6 bases). Germline V lookup: CDR1 SGHRS, CDR2 YFSETQ. V was shortened by 0 bases and J by 5 bases, with 18 bases between the two germline ends. The CDR3 runs 16 residues.

The chain is built from TRBV28 and TRBJ1-4; 9 bases agree with TRBD1. CDR1 MDHEN and CDR2 SYDVKM come from the germline V gene. J was trimmed by 8 bases and V by 6 bases; bases with no gene match: 7. The CDR3 runs to 14 residues. DNA of the CDR3: TGTGCCAGCAGAACCGGGACAGGGCGGGAAAAACTGTTTTTT. The encoded protein is CASRTGTGREKLFF.